Listed here are 29 T cell receptor beta chains from one sample, sequenced in a study of blood T cell repertoires in COVID-19. Libraries were prepared by immunoSEQ multiplex PCR; TCRdb keeps only in-frame clonotypes and omits some of them. The sample consists of 200,000 to 250,000 clones, 70% to 90% of them appearing once. Sequenced sample: peripheral blood. The receptors stem from a man aged 40-55 years with acute or convalescent COVID-19.

The V gene is TRBV7-2, the J gene TRBJ2-1; 8 nucleotides line up with TRBD1. With V trimmed by 5 bases and J by 5 bases, 11 bases remained unmatched. CDR1 and CDR2 (germline): SGHTA, FQGNSA. The CDR3 has 16 residues. The chain's CDR3 is CASSPLGTGKDNEQFF. As DNA, the CDR3 is TGTGCCAGCAGCCCCCTCGGGACAGGAAAGGACAATGAGCAGTTCTTC.

The chain joins TRBV7-2 to TRBJ2-3; perhaps TRBD2 as D (6 bases). Germline V lookup: CDR1 SGHTA, CDR2 FQGNSA. The CDR3 contains 16 residues. Trimming removed 4 bases from V and 0 bases from J, with 14 bases in between. CDR3: CASSYFSGSSTDTQYF. CDR3 nucleotides: TGTGCCAGCAGCTACTTTAGCGGCTCTAGCACAGATACGCAGTATTTT. Full variable domain (rest looked up from reference TRBV7-2 and TRBJ2-3): GAGVSQSPSNKVTEKGKDVELRCDPISGHTALYWYRQSLGQGLEFLIYFQGNSAPDKSGLPSDRFSAERTGGSVSTLTIQRTQQEDSAVYLCASSYFSGSSTDTQYFGPGTRLTVL.

This chain's CDR3 is CASSDQGKGYTF. The DNA of the CDR3 is TGTGCCAGCAGTGACCAGGGGAAGGGCTACACCTTC. This chain joins TRBV25-1 and TRBJ1-2, with D tentatively TRBD1 (6 bases). V lost 3 bases to trimming and J lost 8 bases, with 10 bases between them. Germline assignment: CDR1 MGHDK and CDR2 SYGVNS. The CDR3 covers 12 residues.

The chain employs TRBV6-1 and TRBJ1-2; tentative D call: TRBD1 (6 bases). The CDR3 runs 16 residues. V gave up 0 bases and J gave up 5 bases, with 16 bases separating them. Germline CDR1 reads MNHNS; CDR2 reads SASEGT. CDR3 residues: CASSEAGASLLYGYTF. The DNA for the CDR3 is TGTGCCAGCAGTGAAGCGGGGGCGAGCCTATTATATGGCTACACCTTC.

This chain connects TRBV29-1 to TRBJ1-1; D possibly corresponds to TRBD1 (5 bases). This CDR3 contains 13 residues. V shed 5 bases and J shed 4 bases, with 14 bases lying between them. Looked up from germline, CDR1 is SQVTM and CDR2 is ANQGSEA. The CDR3, as DNA: TGCAGCGTTTGTGTCAGGGTGGCCACTGAAGCTTTCTTT. This sequence encodes CSVCVRVATEAFF.

V usage is TRBV9 and J usage is TRBJ2-3, with D uncertain. CDR3 size: 15 residues. V was pared by 4 bases and J by 5 bases, with 17 bases between. The V gene's germline CDR1 is SGDLS and CDR2 YYNGEE. CDR3 sequence reads: CASSSRGPIGDTQYF. CDR3 nucleotides: TGTGCCAGCAGCTCCCGCGGCCCCATCGGAGATACGCAGTATTTT.

The genes are TRBV7-2 and TRBJ1-2; the match to TRBD1 covers 8 bases. V was clipped by 5 bases and J by 8 bases; unmatched bases: 13. Germline CDR1 and CDR2: SGHTA and FQGNSA. The CDR3 is made up of 15 amino acids. This CDR3 is CASSLSERTGQGYTF. The CDR3 DNA reads as TGTGCCAGCAGCCTTTCTGAACGGACAGGGCAAGGCTACACCTTC.

This chain connects TRBV19 to TRBJ1-5; D gene uncertain. The CDR3 consists of 14 residues. Germline lookup yields CDR1 LNHDA and CDR2 SQIVND (reference sequence). Trimming took off 2 bases at V and 7 bases at J, with 12 bases between the two ends. The CDR3 nucleotides are TGTGCCAGTAGTATAAACTCTGCAGGCCAGCCCCAGCATTTT. This encodes CASSINSAGQPQHF.

The chain uses TRBV5-1 and TRBJ1-1; no clear D gene. Deletions cut 3 bases from V and 5 bases from J, with 14 bases between. This CDR3 region has 14 residues. CDR1 and CDR2 from the germline V gene are SGHRS and YFSETQ. The CDR3 protein is CASSSGGLWTEAFF. CDR3 DNA sequence: TGCGCCAGCAGCTCTGGCGGCCTCTGGACTGAAGCTTTCTTT.

The CDR3 nucleotides read TGTGCCAGCAGTTACACGACAGGGACCGGCTACACCTTC. Protein product: CASSYTTGTGYTF. The chain is built from TRBV2 and TRBJ1-2; 7 bases agree with TRBD1. This CDR3 comprises 13 residues. Germline trimming cut 5 bases from V and 8 bases from J; bases unmatched to any gene: 8. The V gene's germline CDR1 is SNHLY and CDR2 FYNNEI.

V and J are TRBV20-1 and TRBJ2-3; no clear D gene. CDR3 length: 10 amino acids. The V end lost 3 bases, the J end lost 10 bases, and 8 bases lay between the germline ends. Germline assignment: CDR1 DFQATT and CDR2 SNEGSKA (reference sequence). The CDR3 DNA is TGCAGTGCTAGTACTCTTGCGCAGTATTTT. Protein product: CSASTLAQYF.

The CDR3 reads CASSPAGYEQYF. The CDR3 DNA is TGTGCCAGCTCACCAGCAGGGTACGAGCAGTACTTC. V usage is TRBV18 and J usage is TRBJ2-7; tentative D call: TRBD1 (5 bases). Trimming took 2 bases from V and 4 from J, leaving 6 bases between them. CDR3 length: 12 residues. CDR1 is KGHSH, CDR2 LQKENI, per germline.

The V call is TRBV5-6, the J call TRBJ2-3, with 9 positions matching TRBD2. The CDR3 has 16 residues. Germline V lookup: CDR1 SGHDT, CDR2 YYEEEE. V was pared by 1 base and J by 2 bases, with 5 bases of the junction left unmatched. CDR3 DNA sequence: TGTGCCAGCAGCTTGTTATTAGCGGGGGTCACAGATACGCAGTATTTT. Protein sequence: CASSLLLAGVTDTQYF.

The sample holds a few counts of this clone. The chain recombines TRBV5-4 with TRBJ2-2, with 7 nucleotides matching TRBD1. The CDR3 has 16 amino acids. V lost 0 bases and J lost 3; bases outside the gene matches: 5. CDR1 and CDR2 from the germline V gene are SGHNT and YYREEE (reference sequence). The CDR3 nucleotides are TGTGCCAGCAGCTTGGGTCGGACAGGCTACACCGGGGAGCTGTTTTTT. Encoded protein: CASSLGRTGYTGELFF.

J is TRBJ2-5 and V is TRBV5-6; 11 positions match TRBD2. Germline CDR1 is SGHDT and CDR2 is YYEEEE. V was clipped by 1 base and J by 5 bases; unmatched bases: 4. This CDR3 is built from 15 residues. CDR3 nucleotide sequence: TGTGCCAGCAGCTTGTTTAGCGGGGGGGTTGAGACCCAGTACTTC. It translates to CASSLFSGGVETQYF.

The chain uses TRBV14 and TRBJ2-6, with D uncertain. CDR1 is SGHDN, CDR2 FVKESK, per germline. Trimming removed 0 bases at V and 0 bases at J, with 9 bases between. The length of the CDR3 is 17 residues. The CDR3 here is CASSQDSHTSGANVLTF. The DNA for the CDR3 is TGTGCCAGCAGCCAAGACTCACACACCTCTGGGGCCAACGTCCTGACTTTC.

This rearrangement joins TRBV7-8 to TRBJ1-1, with D possibly matching TRBD1 (6 bases). Trimming took 4 bases from V and 0 from J, leaving 9 bases between them. CDR1 SGHVS and CDR2 FQNEAQ come from the germline V gene. This CDR3 has 14 amino acids. CDR3 nucleotides: TGTGCCAGCAGCTCCGGGACACTGAACACTGAAGCTTTCTTT. It yields the protein CASSSGTLNTEAFF.

The rearrangement uses TRBV19 and TRBJ1-1; the D gene is possibly TRBD1 (6 bases). This CDR3 has 13 residues. Deletions cut 3 bases from V and 3 bases from J, with 8 bases between. Germline CDR1 reads LNHDA; CDR2 reads SQIVND (reference sequence). The CDR3 sequence is CASSIRGDTEAFF. As DNA, the CDR3 is TGTGCCAGTAGTATCAGGGGTGACACTGAAGCTTTCTTT.

The chain recombines TRBV5-1 with TRBJ1-2, with D perhaps TRBD1 (5 bases). In germline, CDR1 is SGHRS, CDR2 YFSETQ. Trimming took 3 bases from V and 5 from J, leaving 14 bases between them. The CDR3 spans 14 residues. The CDR3 loop reads CASSSGPGIYGYTF. As DNA, the CDR3 is TGCGCCAGCAGCTCCGGACCAGGGATATATGGCTACACCTTC.

V usage is TRBV6-5 and J usage is TRBJ1-2; weak D call: TRBD1 (5 bases). V was clipped by 6 bases and J by 3 bases, with 14 bases between them. Germline V gene data show CDR1 as MNHEY and CDR2 as SVGAGI. This CDR3 has 14 amino acids. CDR3 nucleotide sequence: TGTGCCAGCAGCGACAGACCGGGTCACTATGGCTACACCTTC. Encoded protein: CASSDRPGHYGYTF.

The chain combines TRBV5-4 with TRBJ2-2; 8 nucleotides agree with TRBD2. V lost 4 bases, J lost 3 bases, and 8 bases stayed unmatched. CDR3 length equals 16 residues. Per the germline V gene, CDR1 is SGHNT and CDR2 is YYREEE (reference sequence). CDR3 loop: CASSLPAGGYTGELFF. In DNA, the CDR3 is TGTGCCAGCAGCCTTCCTGCGGGGGGCTACACCGGGGAGCTGTTTTTT.

The chain combines TRBV19 with TRBJ1-1; maybe TRBD1 (6 bases). The V gene lost 7 bases and the J gene lost 10 bases, with 13 bases spanning the gap. CDR3 length: 11 residues. The germline gives CDR1 LNHDA, CDR2 SQIVND (reference sequence). The CDR3 sequence is CASTLGQRAFF. CDR3 in DNA: TGTGCCAGTACCCTCGGACAGAGAGCTTTCTTT.

The table lists this clone with a few counts. The rearrangement uses TRBV28 and TRBJ2-5; 8 positions match TRBD1. This CDR3 has 13 amino acids. Germline CDR1 reads MDHEN; CDR2 reads SYDVKM. The trim removed 4 bases at V and 4 bases at J, leaving 2 bases unmatched. The CDR3 sequence is CASSSGGGETQYF. Here the CDR3 DNA reads TGTGCCAGCAGTTCAGGGGGCGGAGAGACCCAGTACTTC.

The chain links TRBV5-1 to TRBJ2-7, with D perhaps TRBD2 (5 bases). The CDR3 is made up of 13 amino acids. The germline gives CDR1 SGHRS, CDR2 YFSETQ. Between the trimmed V and J ends, which lost 2 bases and 4 bases, there was a span of 10 bases. Here the CDR3 DNA reads TGCGCCAGCAGCTTCACTAGTGGATACGAGCAGTACTTC. It is translated as CASSFTSGYEQYF.

This chain connects TRBV18 to TRBJ1-2, with 9 bases aligning to TRBD1. Germline V gene data show CDR1 as KGHSH and CDR2 as LQKENI. The length of the CDR3 is 13 residues. Losses at the gene ends were 4 bases for V and 5 bases for J; bases not matched to a gene: 2. CDR3 residues: CASSQTGGYGYTF. CDR3 nucleotide sequence: TGTGCCAGCTCACAGACAGGGGGATATGGCTACACCTTC.

Only one count was recorded for this clone. The V and J genes are TRBV3-1 (or the pseudogene TRBV3-2) and TRBJ1-1, with D unclear. The germline V gene has CDR1 LGHDT and CDR2 YNNKEL (reference sequence). V shed 4 bases and J shed 2 bases, with 14 bases lying between them. The CDR3 length is 15 residues. CDR3: CASSPPGGRNTEAFF. DNA of the CDR3: TGTGCCAGCAGCCCCCCCGGAGGGCGAAACACTGAAGCTTTCTTT.

The chain links TRBV7-2 to TRBJ1-5, with D hard to call. The V gene's germline CDR1 is SGHTA and CDR2 FQGNSA. Trimming removed 0 bases at V and 6 bases at J, with 12 bases between. This CDR3 region has 15 residues. CDR3 residues: CASSLAAGTSQPQHF. DNA of the CDR3: TGTGCCAGCAGCTTAGCGGCAGGAACGAGTCAGCCCCAGCATTTT.

The V call is TRBV19, the J call TRBJ2-5; 9 nucleotides agree with TRBD1. The CDR3 length is 12 residues. The V and J ends lost 6 bases and 5 bases, in that order; junction bases with no gene match: 1. The germline V gene encodes CDR1 LNHDA and CDR2 SQIVND (reference sequence). Here the CDR3 DNA reads TGTGCCAGTAGGGGACAGGGCGAGACCCAGTACTTC. Its protein is CASRGQGETQYF. The complete variable domain, with remaining parts taken from reference TRBV19 and TRBJ2-5, reads DGGITQSPKYLFRKEGQNVTLSCEQNLNHDAMYWYRQDPGQGLRLIYYSQIVNDFQKGDIAEGYSVSREKKESFPLTVTSAQKNPTAFYLCASRGQGETQYFGPGTRLLVL.

This sequence joins TRBV5-4 and TRBJ2-5; D possibly corresponds to TRBD2 (5 bases). Germline CDR1 and CDR2: SGHNT and YYREEE (reference sequence). The CDR3 contains 15 residues. With 4 bases removed from V and 4 bases from J, the gap between germline ends came to 17 bases. In nucleotides, the CDR3 is TGTGCCAGCAGCCCGGGATCCCTCATCCGAGAGACCCAGTACTTC. Its translation is CASSPGSLIRETQYF.